These T cell receptor beta chains were read from a single sample in a study of T cells in Graves' hyperthyroidism and ophthalmopathy. TCRdb recomputed calls from the multiplex PCR reads with MiXCR, one row per CDR3 protein. The sample contains under 450,000 distinct CDR3 sequences, more than 15% of which appear only once. Sequencing was carried out using blood. These TCRs come from a woman between 18 and 30 years old with Graves' hyperthyroidism. The conserved cysteine and the conserved F or W are not part of the CDR3 here.

ATQGQPNTEAF	TRBV10-3	TRBJ1-1
ASSLTGLSYNEQF	TRBV27	TRBJ2-1
ASSSGTSGLPYEQY	TRBV5-4	TRBJ2-7
ASRTSGRFNEQF	TRBV19	TRBJ2-1
ASSSSRDLPYEQY	TRBV6-1	TRBJ2-7
ASSPWVRGGSTDTQY	TRBV27	TRBJ2-3
ASSLQGINEKLF	TRBV27	TRBJ1-4
ASSYGTSGSGANVLT	TRBV6-6	TRBJ2-6
ASSVVGDGTEAF	TRBV9	TRBJ1-1
ASSLTETGGSEQF	TRBV11-2	TRBJ2-1
ASSQGKDSPLH	TRBV3-1	TRBJ1-6
ASSPLERETQY	TRBV4-2	TRBJ2-5
AIGGLQETQY	TRBV2	TRBJ2-5
ASSAGVTSSYEQY	TRBV2	TRBJ2-7
ASSFADRNTEAF	TRBV5-1	TRBJ1-1
SARLGLSNTGELF	TRBV20-1	TRBJ2-2
ASGIAGGYEQY	TRBV11-3	TRBJ2-7
ASSPKSRTSGRANTQY	TRBV12-3/TRBV12-4	TRBJ2-3
ASSLDSRRDTDTQY	TRBV12-3/TRBV12-4	TRBJ2-3
ASSQDRDRDGYT	TRBV3-1	TRBJ1-2
ASSFSTAFNQPQH	TRBV28	TRBJ1-5
ATVDRGPTGTIY	TRBV19	TRBJ1-3
ASSDGQGTGELF	TRBV6-4	TRBJ2-2
ASSVGYSGELF	TRBV9	TRBJ2-2
ASRDRGQWNEQF	TRBV2	TRBJ2-1
ASSLGQGNTIY	TRBV5-1	TRBJ1-3
ASSPQGAGSPLH	TRBV5-1	TRBJ1-6
AIRRRANTGELF	TRBV2	TRBJ2-2
ASSLGQGIDEQY	TRBV7-6	TRBJ2-7
ASSPSTGYYNSPLH	TRBV3-1	TRBJ1-6
ASSTLDRGLEQY	TRBV19	TRBJ2-7
ASSSRRGIDGYT	TRBV12-3/TRBV12-4	TRBJ1-2